This entry lists 6 T cell receptor beta chains sequenced from one sample in a study of control samples from healthy donors and cancer patients. Assay: immunoSEQ multiplex PCR; the TCRdb copy retains only in-frame clones and omits some. The profile shows about 140,000 clones, 91% of them singletons. What was sequenced was blood. All receptors come from a young man in good health.

This sequence joins TRBV6-1 and TRBJ1-2; TRBD1 is a possible D gene (6 bases). The CDR3 covers 15 residues. V was trimmed by 2 bases and J by 0 bases, leaving 10 bases between them. Looked up from germline, CDR1 is MNHNS and CDR2 is SASEGT. The CDR3 region has the DNA TGTGCCAGCAGTGAATTGGAGGGGGCTAACTATGGCTACACCTTC. Encoded protein: CASSELEGANYGYTF.

The CDR3 loop is CASTLGGNQPQHF. The CDR3 DNA follows: TGTGCCAGCACCCTAGGGGGGAATCAGCCCCAGCATTTT. The V gene is TRBV12-3 or TRBV12-4, the J gene TRBJ1-5; a weak D match, TRBD1 (6 bases). The CDR3 extends over 13 amino acids. V shed 7 bases and J shed 4 bases, with 11 bases lying between them.

J is TRBJ2-7 and V is TRBV4-1, with D possibly matching TRBD1 (5 bases). The germline V gene has CDR1 MGHRA and CDR2 YSYEKL. The CDR3 sequence is 13 residues long. Trimming took 1 base from V and 2 from J, leaving 6 bases between them. CDR3 in amino acids: CASSQVQAYEQYF. The CDR3 DNA is TGCGCCAGCAGCCAAGTACAGGCCTACGAGCAGTACTTC.

This chain links TRBV5-1 with TRBJ2-1; the match to TRBD1 covers 7 bases. The J segment lost 0 bases and the V segment lost 3 bases, leaving 24 bases of the junction unmatched. The CDR3 is 22 residues long. Germline CDR1 and CDR2: SGHRS and YFSETQ. The CDR3 protein is CASSSGTLQGTHLLSSYNEQFF. The CDR3 DNA follows: TGCGCCAGCAGCTCCGGAACCTTACAGGGGACGCATCTCCTAAGCTCCTACAATGAGCAGTTCTTC. Full variable domain (outside the CDR3, taken from reference TRBV5-1 and TRBJ2-1): KAGVTQTPRYLIKTRGQQVTLSCSPISGHRSVSWYQQTPGQGLQFLFEYFSETQRNKGNFPGRFSGRQFSNSRSEMNVSTLELGDSALYLCASSSGTLQGTHLLSSYNEQFFGPGTRLTVL.

The V call is TRBV6-2 or TRBV6-3, the J call TRBJ2-7; D is uncertain. This CDR3 region has 13 residues. Per germline, CDR1 MNHEY and CDR2 SVGEGT. V was clipped by 6 bases and J by 3 bases, with 12 bases between them. In DNA form, the CDR3 reads TGTGCCAGCAGCCGCGAGGAAAACTACGAGCAGTACTTC. This gives the protein CASSREENYEQYF.

The chain is built from TRBV27 and TRBJ2-1; TRBD1 agrees at 8 bases. Looked up from germline, CDR1 is MNHEY and CDR2 is SMNVEV (reference sequence). This CDR3 spans 14 amino acids. Losses at the gene ends were 0 bases for V and 9 bases for J; bases not matched to a gene: 4. The CDR3 region is CASSLSRTGREQFF. DNA for the CDR3: TGTGCCAGCAGTTTATCGCGGACAGGGCGTGAGCAGTTCTTC.